The clone carrying this T cell receptor beta chain was detected only a few times. No antigen is known for it. This CDR3 region has 14 residues. Germline-derived CDR1 and CDR2 are ENHRY and SYGVKD. The germline V and J ends were trimmed by 8 bases and 1 base, with 11 bases remaining between them. The data were obtained in a study of T-cell reconstitution after alpha-beta-depleted transplantation in children. Preparing the TCRbeta library involved the use of unique molecular identifiers. TCRdb fed the PCR reads into MiXCR, producing one record per CDR3 protein. The sample shows about 210,000 distinct CDR3 sequences, about 15% of them seen only once. Study-level findings and limits: Some patients' high day-60 TCRbeta diversity was traced to surviving recipient T cells and thymic progenitors. Reportedly, roughly two months post-transplant, alpha-beta T cells arose from several hundred expanded graft clones.

This receptor was identified in a male patient aged 2-15 years who had a stem cell transplant for acute lymphoblastic leukemia, so the T cells may come from the graft donor. The sequencing here drew on PBMCs, mostly from graft donor cells, taken 360 days after TCRalphabeta/CD19-depleted stem cell transplant. The V gene is TRBV10-3, the J gene TRBJ2-2, with TRBD1 as a possible D gene (7 bases). The CDR3 is CAISGGLNTGELFF. DNA for the CDR3: TGTGCCATCTCAGGGGGGCTGAACACCGGGGAGCTGTTTTTT.